The rows below give T cell receptor beta chains drawn from one sample of a study of PD-1 blockade in classical Hodgkin lymphoma. The method was immunoSEQ multiplex PCR; TCRdb's version includes in-frame clones alone and lacks a portion of them. This table holds 75,000 to 100,000 clones, about 92% found once. The material was peripheral blood mononuclear cells (PBMCs), obtained before the fourth cycle of nivolumab. The receptors here all came from a human donor with classical Hodgkin lymphoma. The CDR3 runs from the conserved cysteine through the conserved F or W. The order of the fields is CDR3 protein, CDR3 DNA, V gene, J gene, CDR3 length, D gene, clone size. The D gene is left open where the match is weak. Size is omitted from some rows. Given values are once, few, many or a class for expanded clones.

CASSLVLGGSYEQYF	TGCGCCAGCAGCTTGGTTCTAGGGGGCTCCTACGAGCAGTACTTC	TRBV5-1	TRBJ2-7	15	-	-
CASSAGRDTQYF	TGTGCCAGCAGCGCTGGCCGGGATACGCAGTATTTT	TRBV7-9	TRBJ2-3	12	-	-
CASSTSGTFSYNEQFF	TGTGCCAGCTCTACTAGCGGGACGTTCTCCTACAATGAGCAGTTCTTC	TRBV7-3	TRBJ2-1	16	TRBD2	-
CASSSRAGGDYGYTF	TGTGCCAGCAGCTCCCGGGCAGGGGGCGACTATGGCTACACCTTC	TRBV5-4	TRBJ1-2	15	TRBD1	-
CASSLGLPDYEQYF	TGCGCCAGCAGCCTCGGACTACCCGACTACGAGCAGTACTTC	TRBV5-1	TRBJ2-7	14	-	-
CASSPRAFSNTQYF	TGTGCCAGCAGCCCCAGGGCTTTCTCCAATACGCAGTATTTT	TRBV5-6	TRBJ2-3	14	-	-
CASSGTPRDEQYF	TGTGCCAGCAGCGGGACCCCTCGGGACGAGCAGTACTTC	TRBV28	TRBJ2-7	13	-	-
CASSSQGASYEQYF	TGTGCCAGCAGTTCGCAGGGTGCTTCCTACGAGCAGTACTTC	TRBV6-5	TRBJ2-7	14	-	-
CASSSGQIGTGELFF	TGTGCCAGCAGCTCAGGACAAATCGGCACCGGGGAGCTGTTTTTT	TRBV7-8	TRBJ2-2	15	-	-
CASRAGGSASNEQFF	TGTGCCAGCAGGGCGGGCGGGAGTGCGTCCAATGAGCAGTTCTTC	TRBV28	TRBJ2-1	15	TRBD2	-
CASSPYGQVEAFF	TGCGCCAGCAGCCCCTACGGACAGGTGGAAGCTTTCTTT	TRBV5-1	TRBJ1-1	13	TRBD1	-
CASSPGQGAYEQYF	TGTGCCAGTAGTCCGGGACAGGGGGCCTACGAGCAGTACTTC	TRBV19	TRBJ2-7	14	TRBD1	-
CASSPDRARGEKLFF	TGTGCCAGCAGCCCCGACAGGGCCCGAGGGGAAAAACTGTTTTTT	TRBV7-2	TRBJ1-4	15	TRBD1	few
CASSSPDGRYEQYF	TGTGCCAGCAGTTCCCCAGACGGTAGATACGAGCAGTACTTC	TRBV28	TRBJ2-7	14	-	-
CASSLTGVVGELFF	TGTGCCAGCAGCCTCACAGGGGTCGTCGGGGAGCTGTTTTTT	TRBV7-9	TRBJ2-2	14	TRBD1	-
CASSPDPRGLAGGYEQYF	TGTGCCAGCAGCCCAGACCCCAGAGGACTAGCGGGAGGTTACGAGCAGTACTTC	TRBV9	TRBJ2-7	18	TRBD2	-
CASIGQRTNEKLFF	TGTGCCAGCATAGGGCAGCGAACTAATGAAAAACTGTTTTTT	TRBV2	TRBJ1-4	14	-	once
CASSPVMGHLHTGELFF	TGTGCCAGCAGTCCGGTCATGGGTCACTTGCACACCGGGGAGCTGTTTTTT	TRBV27	TRBJ2-2	17	-	-
CALGDSTDTQYF	TGTGCCCTCGGAGATAGCACAGATACGCAGTATTTT	TRBV28	TRBJ2-3	12	-	-
CASSPTSGTSYNEQFF	TGTGCCAGCTCACCGACTAGCGGTACCTCCTACAATGAGCAGTTCTTC	TRBV18	TRBJ2-1	16	TRBD2	-
CASSFGEPGTGELFF	TGTGCCAGCAGCTTCGGTGAGCCAGGCACCGGGGAGCTGTTTTTT	TRBV7-9	TRBJ2-2	15	-	-
CASSLDLAWAGNSGNTIYF	TGTGCCAGCAGCTTAGACCTGGCTTGGGCCGGCAACTCTGGAAACACCATATATTTT	TRBV7-9	TRBJ1-3	19	-	-
CASSPDRRRSYEQYF	TGTGCCAGCAGCCCGGACCGACGGAGGTCCTACGAGCAGTACTTC	TRBV28	TRBJ2-7	15	-	-
CASSLEDRVNTGELFF	TGTGCCAGCAGCTTAGAGGACAGGGTTAACACCGGGGAGCTGTTTTTT	TRBV7-9	TRBJ2-2	16	TRBD1	-
CASLGHSNTGELFF	TGTGCCAGCCTAGGGCACTCGAACACCGGGGAGCTGTTTTTT	TRBV19	TRBJ2-2	14	-	-
CASSIGGVETQYF	TGTGCCAGTAGTATCGGGGGGGTAGAGACCCAGTACTTC	TRBV19	TRBJ2-5	13	TRBD2	once
CASSVPPGTGAAGFYEQYF	TGCGCCAGCAGCGTACCCCCCGGGACAGGGGCCGCGGGGTTCTACGAGCAGTACTTC	TRBV5-1	TRBJ2-7	19	TRBD1	-
CASSGQGIAGVAQYF	TGTGCCAGCAGCGGGCAGGGGATAGCGGGGGTGGCCCAGTACTTC	TRBV9	TRBJ2-5	15	TRBD2	-
CASIGQANTGELFF	TGTGCCAGCATCGGACAGGCGAACACCGGGGAGCTGTTTTTT	TRBV2	TRBJ2-2	14	TRBD1	-
CASSLGGQGVDEQFF	TGTGCCAGCAGCTTAGGGGGACAGGGAGTCGATGAGCAGTTCTTC	TRBV11-2	TRBJ2-1	15	TRBD1	-
CASRRSSGTYEQYF	TGTGCCAGCAGGCGTTCTAGCGGAACCTACGAGCAGTACTTC	TRBV11-1	TRBJ2-7	14	TRBD2	-
CASSQTWTFYEQYF	TGTGCCAGCAGCCAAACCTGGACATTCTACGAGCAGTACTTC	TRBV7-2	TRBJ2-7	14	-	-
CASSLTDLTAYGYTF	TGCGCCAGCAGCTTGACGGACTTGACAGCCTATGGCTACACCTTC	TRBV5-1	TRBJ1-2	15	-	-
CASSLAGSYNEQFF	TGTGCCAGCAGTTTAGCGGGGTCCTACAATGAGCAGTTCTTC	TRBV27	TRBJ2-1	14	-	-
CASSQKRGGGYGGGGYTF	TGTGCCAGCAGCCAAAAGAGAGGGGGGGGTTATGGAGGTGGTGGCTACACCTTC	TRBV4-2	TRBJ1-2	18	-	-
CAISESLQPNQPQHF	TGTGCCATCAGTGAGTCATTACAGCCCAATCAGCCCCAGCATTTT	TRBV10-3	TRBJ1-5	15	-	-
CASSTTPDEQYF	TGTGCCAGCAGTACTACTCCGGACGAGCAGTACTTC	TRBV27	TRBJ2-7	12	-	-
CASSYVGVGLNQPQHF	TGTGCCAGCAGTTACGTCGGGGTGGGGCTCAATCAGCCCCAGCATTTT	TRBV6-5	TRBJ1-5	16	-	-
CASSSTGGSTEAFF	TGTGCCAGCAGTTCGACAGGGGGAAGTACTGAAGCTTTCTTT	TRBV6-4	TRBJ1-1	14	TRBD1	-
CASSLDTRLNTDTQYF	TGCGCCAGCAGCTTGGATACTAGGCTGAACACAGATACGCAGTATTTT	TRBV5-1	TRBJ2-3	16	-	-
CASSLEFSGTKLGYTF	TGCGCCAGCAGCTTGGAGTTCTCCGGGACAAAATTGGGCTACACCTTC	TRBV5-1	TRBJ1-2	16	-	-
CASSLVGSGRADGELFF	TGCGCCAGCAGCTTGGTCGGTAGCGGGAGGGCCGACGGGGAGCTGTTTTTT	TRBV5-1	TRBJ2-2	17	TRBD2	-
CASSFNRPLPGTPNTEAFF	TGTGCCAGCAGCTTCAACCGTCCGTTGCCCGGGACACCGAACACTGAAGCTTTCTTT	TRBV14	TRBJ1-1	19	-	-